Shown below are 2 T cell receptor beta chains from a single sample sequenced in a study of T cells in women clearing cervical HPV infection. Method: immunoSEQ multiplex PCR; TCRdb's copy keeps in-frame clones and lacks some. Its table records tens of thousands of clones. The specimen was blood buffy coat. The receptors come from a woman between 18 and 70 years old with a cervical HPV16 infection that either progressed to CIN3+ or cleared (not recorded which).

As for this clone: The CDR3 goes on 3 residues after the read ends, and that part is filled in from the germline J gene. This chain links TRBV9 with TRBJ2-5, with D perhaps matching TRBD1 (6 bases). Deletions cut 3 bases from V and 2 bases from J, with 14 bases between. Germline V lookup: CDR1 SGDLS, CDR2 YYNGEE. CDR3 length: 15 residues. The CDR3 sequence: CASSARMGAQETQYF. The sequenced CDR3 bases are TGTGCCAGCAGCGCCCGTATGGGGGCACAAGAGACC.

CDR3 amino acids: CASSSPSGGGAYEQYF. The covered CDR3 bases are TGCGCCAGCAGCAGCCCCTCGGGCGGGGGAGCCTACGAG. The chain links TRBV5-1 to TRBJ2-7; 7 bases fit TRBD2. The sequenced fragment ends 3 residues before the CDR3 boundary, so the rest is inferred from the germline J gene. The CDR3 is made up of 16 amino acids. In germline, CDR1 is SGHRS, CDR2 YFSETQ. V shed 4 bases and J 2 bases; nucleotides not matched to a gene: 12.